The 31 T cell receptor beta chains given below trace back to one sample, sequenced in a study of early T cells in non-severe SARS-CoV-2 infection (dated by TCRdb to the early 2020s). The library came from 5' RACE. The instrument was a NextSeq 500. TCRdb itself trimmed the public reads at Q25 with fastp, ran MiXCR and retained productive beta chains. CDR3 protein duplicates are merged, each entry listing the most common genes and DNA. Within this sample are around 58,000 distinct CDR3 sequences, with about 12% of them counted one time only. Jointly, the top ten make up about 9.7% of the sample. The specimen was whole blood. Source of these receptors: an adult who was a healthcare worker with PCR-confirmed SARS-CoV-2 infection or an uninfected control (not recorded which).

There are many counts of this clonotype. The CDR3 protein is CASSWQRAPNSPLHF. The CDR3 nucleotides read TGTGCCAGCAGCTGGCAACGGGCGCCTAATTCACCCCTCCACTTT. The genes are TRBV11-2 and TRBJ1-6; D gene uncertain. The CDR3 loop spans 15 amino acids. Trimming shortened V by 4 bases and J by 6 bases, and 13 bases separated the two germline ends. CDR1 and CDR2 (germline): SGHAT, FQNNGV. Variable domain in full (rest from reference TRBV11-2 and TRBJ1-6): EAGVAQSPRYKIIEKRQSVAFWCNPISGHATLYWYQQILGQGPKLLIQFQNNGVVDDSQLPKDRFSAERLKGVDSTLKIQPAKLEDSAVYLCASSWQRAPNSPLHFGNGTRLTVT.

Only a few counts were recorded for this clonotype. The chain joins TRBV5-1 to TRBJ2-7; D perhaps matches TRBD2 (7 bases). Per the germline V gene, CDR1 is SGHRS and CDR2 is YFSETQ. The CDR3 covers 12 residues. Trimming stripped 2 bases from V and 7 bases from J, with 10 bases between. The CDR3 DNA follows: TGCGCCAGCAGCTTCGGGGGGCGAGAGCAGTACTTC. Translation gives CASSFGGREQYF.

This clonotype was observed a handful of times. The chain links TRBV28 to TRBJ2-5; unclear D gene. V gave up 3 bases and J gave up 0 bases, with 8 bases separating them. Germline loops: CDR1 MDHEN, CDR2 SYDVKM. This CDR3 region has 14 residues. CDR3 bases: TGTGCCAGCAGTTTTGAGTCATACCAAGAGACCCAGTACTTC. Its translation: CASSFESYQETQYF.

The sample holds many counts of this clonotype. The J gene is TRBJ2-3, the V gene TRBV7-9; no clear D gene. This CDR3 is built from 11 residues. Trimming removed 4 bases at V and 3 bases at J, with 2 bases between. The germline V gene has CDR1 SEHNR and CDR2 FQNEAQ (reference sequence). CDR3: CASSSTDTQYF. CDR3 sequence (DNA): TGTGCCAGCAGCTCAACAGATACGCAGTATTTT.

The table lists this clonotype with many counts. The chain couples TRBV5-1 to TRBJ2-5; 7 bases fit TRBD2. CDR3 size: 14 residues. From germline, CDR1 is SGHRS and CDR2 YFSETQ. Trimming cost V 3 bases and J 1 base; bases outside gene matches: 3. CDR3 coding DNA: TGCGCCAGCAGCTGGGGACTAACCCAAGAGACCCAGTACTTC. Translated, it gives CASSWGLTQETQYF.

The chain uses TRBV4-1 and TRBJ2-3, with D uncertain. Between the trimmed V and J ends, which lost 0 bases and 4 bases, there was a span of 26 bases. Germline CDR1 reads MGHRA; CDR2 reads YSYEKL. CDR3 length equals 20 residues. The CDR3, as DNA: TGCGCCAGCAGCCAAGATGTCAGAGTGGCAGCCCGGACCTCAGCAGATACGCAGTATTTT. Translated, it gives CASSQDVRVAARTSADTQYF.

This clonotype was seen repeatedly, ten times or more. V usage is TRBV12-3 or TRBV12-4 and J usage is TRBJ1-6; 7 nucleotides align to TRBD1. CDR3 length equals 14 residues. V shed 6 bases, J shed 7 bases, and the junction held 6 bases outside the gene matches. CDR3 residues: CASSLDRANSPLHF. The CDR3 region has the DNA TGTGCCAGCAGCCTCGACAGGGCGAATTCACCCCTCCACTTT.

This clonotype was observed many times. The chain combines TRBV27 with TRBJ2-7, with TRBD2 matching 13 bases. Germline lookup yields CDR1 MNHEY and CDR2 SMNVEV (reference sequence). V dropped 5 bases and J dropped 2; count of bases not matched to a gene: 3. The CDR3 runs 15 residues. The CDR3 DNA is TGTGCCAGCAGTCCCGGGACTAGCGGGGCCTACGAGCAGTACTTC. Its translation is CASSPGTSGAYEQYF.

There are many counts of this clonotype. The chain carries TRBV19 and TRBJ2-3; no clear D. Deletions cut 5 bases from V and 2 bases from J, with 20 bases between. Germline V gene sequence: CDR1 LNHDA, CDR2 SQIVND (reference sequence). The CDR3 has 17 residues. CDR3 amino acids: CASSDPDPWGDTDTQYF. The CDR3 DNA reads TGTGCCAGTAGTGACCCTGACCCCTGGGGTGACACAGATACGCAGTATTTT.

The CDR3 sequence is CASSPRSIGNTEAFF. The CDR3, as DNA: TGTGCCAGCAGCCCTCGCTCGATAGGGAACACTGAAGCTTTCTTT. The V call is TRBV3-1, the J call TRBJ1-1; D uncertain. Per the germline V gene, CDR1 is LGHDT and CDR2 is YNNKEL (reference sequence). The V end was cut by 4 bases, the J end by 1 base, with 13 bases between. The CDR3 is made up of 15 amino acids.

Only a few counts were recorded for this clonotype. CDR3 amino acids: CSVEKHPRDEQFF. The CDR3 bases are TGCAGCGTTGAAAAACACCCTCGGGATGAGCAGTTCTTC. The chain links TRBV29-1 to TRBJ2-1; unclear D gene. V shed 2 bases and J shed 8 bases, with 13 bases lying between them. The length of the CDR3 is 13 residues. Germline V gene sequence: CDR1 SQVTM, CDR2 ANQGSEA.

At least ten counts were recorded for this clonotype. This rearrangement joins TRBV9 to TRBJ1-1; D may be TRBD1 (5 bases). The CDR3 extends over 15 amino acids. V lost 4 bases and J 6 bases, leaving 19 bases between the germline ends. Germline values: CDR1 SGDLS, CDR2 YYNGEE. The CDR3 spells CASSSVAHGGAEAFF. For the CDR3, the DNA is TGTGCCAGCAGCAGCGTTGCTCACGGGGGAGCTGAAGCTTTCTTT.

This clonotype has only a few counts. The chain uses TRBV2 and TRBJ1-2; D unresolved. The length of the CDR3 is 13 residues. Trimming left V 6 bases short and J 0 bases short, with 8 bases between. The V gene's germline CDR1 is SNHLY and CDR2 FYNNEI. CDR3 protein: CASRLASNYGYTF. In DNA form, the CDR3 reads TGTGCCAGCAGATTGGCCTCTAACTATGGCTACACCTTC.

This clonotype has at least ten counts. The gene calls are TRBV6-2 or TRBV6-3 and TRBJ1-1; D is uncertain. The CDR3 is 17 amino acids. Trimming removed 6 bases from V and 0 bases from J, with 20 bases in between. Germline values: CDR1 MNHEY, CDR2 SVGEGT. The chain's CDR3 is CASRTRQAGTMNTEAFF. As DNA, the CDR3 is TGTGCCAGCAGGACTAGACAAGCCGGCACTATGAACACTGAAGCTTTCTTT.

This clonotype was seen more than once but under ten times. This chain connects TRBV12-3 or TRBV12-4 to TRBJ1-5; 8 positions match TRBD1. The length of the CDR3 is 14 residues. Trimming removed 5 bases from V and 3 bases from J; junction bases left unmatched: 3. The CDR3 sequence: CASSQDRVNQPQHF. The CDR3 DNA reads TGTGCCAGCAGTCAGGACAGGGTCAATCAGCCCCAGCATTTT.

The table lists this clonotype with a few counts. DNA of the CDR3: TGTGCCAGCAGCTTATTAGGGGGAGGGAGGGCCCAAGATACGCAGTATTTT. It specifies CASSLLGGGRAQDTQYF. V usage is TRBV7-2 and J usage is TRBJ2-3; a possible D gene is TRBD2 (7 bases). In germline, CDR1 is SGHTA, CDR2 FQGNSA. The CDR3 has 17 amino acids. V shed 2 bases and J shed 5 bases, with 20 bases lying between them.

This clonotype was observed a few times. The chain recombines TRBV29-1 with TRBJ1-2, with 8 bases aligning to TRBD1. Germline trimming cut 3 bases from V and 8 bases from J; bases unmatched to any gene: 8. This CDR3 is built from 13 residues. From germline, CDR1 is SQVTM and CDR2 ANQGSEA. The CDR3 loop reads CSVEGTGLSGYTF. CDR3 sequence (DNA): TGCAGCGTTGAGGGGACAGGCCTATCCGGCTACACCTTC.

This clonotype has more than one count but fewer than ten. V usage is TRBV5-4 and J usage is TRBJ2-3, with 15 nucleotides matching TRBD2. The CDR3 totals 17 residues. CDR1 and CDR2 from the germline V gene are SGHNT and YYREEE (reference sequence). Trimming took 4 bases from V and 5 from J; bases not matched to a gene: 8. CDR3 sequence (DNA): TGTGCCAGCAGCCCAAGGACTAGCGGGAGGGCGAAAGATACGCAGTATTTT. This gives the protein CASSPRTSGRAKDTQYF.

This clonotype appeared many times. The chain recombines TRBV10-2 with TRBJ2-2, with D uncertain. V lost 2 bases and J lost 4, with 8 bases in between. Germline V CDR1 and CDR2: WSHSY, SAAADI. The CDR3 runs to 14 residues. Here the CDR3 reads CASSESIGTGELFF. The CDR3 DNA reads as TGCGCCAGCAGTGAGAGCATCGGCACCGGGGAGCTGTTTTTT.

In its sample, this clonotype was seen many times. The rearrangement joins TRBV11-2 to TRBJ2-7; D ambiguous. The V gene lost 4 bases and the J gene lost 6 bases, with 10 bases spanning the gap. The CDR3 runs to 12 residues. Germline V lookup: CDR1 SGHAT, CDR2 FQNNGV. CDR3 in amino acids: CASSSGLVEQYF. CDR3 sequence (DNA): TGTGCCAGCAGCTCCGGTTTGGTCGAGCAGTACTTC. Drawing the rest from reference TRBV11-2 and TRBJ2-7, the complete variable domain is EAGVAQSPRYKIIEKRQSVAFWCNPISGHATLYWYQQILGQGPKLLIQFQNNGVVDDSQLPKDRFSAERLKGVDSTLKIQPAKLEDSAVYLCASSSGLVEQYFGPGTRLTVT.

This clonotype was picked up many times. This sequence joins TRBV5-1 and TRBJ2-7; no clear D. Germline CDR1 SGHRS, CDR2 YFSETQ. Trimming shortened V by 4 bases and J by 4 bases, and 6 bases separated the two germline ends. CDR3 length equals 11 residues. The DNA for the CDR3 is TGCGCCAGCAGCGGGTCGTACGAGCAGTACTTC. This codes for CASSGSYEQYF.

A few counts support this clonotype. The rearrangement joins TRBV5-1 to TRBJ1-1; 7 bases are a match to TRBD1. V shed 0 bases, J shed 0 bases, and the junction held 5 bases outside the gene matches. CDR3 length equals 16 residues. Germline values: CDR1 SGHRS, CDR2 YFSETQ. CDR3 nucleotide sequence: TGCGCCAGCAGCTTGGCGGGCAGGGGGATGAACACTGAAGCTTTCTTT. Protein: CASSLAGRGMNTEAFF.

The gene calls are TRBV9 and TRBJ1-6; D gene unclear. Germline V gene data show CDR1 as SGDLS and CDR2 as YYNGEE. The CDR3 has 13 residues. V was clipped by 2 bases and J by 6 bases, with 6 bases between them. DNA for the CDR3: TGTGCCAGCAGCGTGGACGTTAATTCACCCCTCCACTTT. This sequence encodes CASSVDVNSPLHF.

Ten or more counts support this clonotype. The V gene is TRBV4-1, the J gene TRBJ2-2; the match to TRBD1 covers 7 bases. The CDR3 spans 15 residues. Looked up from germline, CDR1 is MGHRA and CDR2 is YSYEKL. V shed 3 bases and J 5 bases; nucleotides not matched to a gene: 6. In nucleotides, the CDR3 is TGCGCCAGCAGCCAGCCAGGGACAGTGACCGGGGAGCTGTTTTTT. It codes for CASSQPGTVTGELFF.

This clonotype was observed many times. The genes are TRBV5-6 and TRBJ1-4; 12 bases fit TRBD1. V was clipped by 4 bases and J by 8 bases; unmatched bases: 15. CDR1 and CDR2 from the germline V gene are SGHDT and YYEEEE. CDR3 length: 18 residues. DNA of the CDR3: TGTGCCAGCAGCCCTGGGACAGGGGGCCAACCCCCTACCGAAAAACTGTTTTTT. It translates to CASSPGTGGQPPTEKLFF.

The rearrangement uses TRBV6-5 and TRBJ1-2; D may be TRBD1 (6 bases). This CDR3 has 11 amino acids. Germline V gene lookup returns CDR1 MNHEY and CDR2 SVGAGI. V was clipped by 6 bases and J by 8 bases, with 10 bases between them. This chain's CDR3 is CASRTRGGYTF. In DNA, the CDR3 is TGTGCCAGCAGAACCAGGGGCGGCTACACCTTC.

Turning to this clonotype: A single base separates this from a much larger clone, so it may be a read error. V is TRBV7-3 and J is TRBJ2-3; 8 positions agree with TRBD2. The CDR3 length is 14 residues. Germline-derived CDR1 and CDR2 are SGHTA and FQGTGA. The CDR3 loop reads CANSPSGSTDTQYF. CDR3 sequence (DNA): TGTGCCAACAGCCCTAGCGGGAGCACAGATACGCAGTATTTT.

In the case of this clonotype: This may arise from a read error, as a much more abundant clone is one base away. The chain joins TRBV11-2 to TRBJ2-3, with TRBD2 matching over 14 bases. Germline V lookup: CDR1 SGHAT, CDR2 FQNNGV. CDR3 length: 18 residues. J lost 7 bases, V lost 5 bases, and 14 bases had no gene match. In DNA, the CDR3 is TGTGCCAGCAGCGCACCGACTAGCGGGGGGGCCGGGTGCTATACGCAGTATTTT. As protein: CASSAPTSGGAGCYTQYF.

The chain carries TRBV5-6 and TRBJ2-1; D might be TRBD1 (6 bases). The CDR3 has 17 amino acids. The V and J ends lost 3 bases and 6 bases respectively, with 22 bases between them. Germline V gene data show CDR1 as SGHDT and CDR2 as YYEEEE. The CDR3 nucleotides are TGTGCCAGCAGCTCCACGGACAGATCGGCGTGGGGCAATGAGCAGTTCTTC. The encoded protein is CASSSTDRSAWGNEQFF.

The chain carries TRBV27 and TRBJ2-1; 10 nucleotides align to TRBD2. Trimming at V came to 0 bases and at J to 4 bases, leaving 6 bases not matched to a gene. In germline, CDR1 is MNHEY, CDR2 SMNVEV (reference sequence). The CDR3 runs to 17 residues. CDR3 nucleotides: TGTGCCAGCAGTTTATCTTCGGCTAGCGGGGGTTACAATGAGCAGTTCTTC. Its protein is CASSLSSASGGYNEQFF.

This clonotype was counted many times. CDR3 residues: CASSYRASGSTDTQYF. DNA of the CDR3: TGTGCCAGCAGTTATCGGGCTAGCGGAAGCACAGATACGCAGTATTTT. The chain joins TRBV27 to TRBJ2-3; 7 bases match TRBD2. The CDR3 spans 16 residues. The V and J ends lost 4 bases and 0 bases, in that order; junction bases with no gene match: 7. Germline V gene sequence: CDR1 MNHEY, CDR2 SMNVEV (reference sequence).